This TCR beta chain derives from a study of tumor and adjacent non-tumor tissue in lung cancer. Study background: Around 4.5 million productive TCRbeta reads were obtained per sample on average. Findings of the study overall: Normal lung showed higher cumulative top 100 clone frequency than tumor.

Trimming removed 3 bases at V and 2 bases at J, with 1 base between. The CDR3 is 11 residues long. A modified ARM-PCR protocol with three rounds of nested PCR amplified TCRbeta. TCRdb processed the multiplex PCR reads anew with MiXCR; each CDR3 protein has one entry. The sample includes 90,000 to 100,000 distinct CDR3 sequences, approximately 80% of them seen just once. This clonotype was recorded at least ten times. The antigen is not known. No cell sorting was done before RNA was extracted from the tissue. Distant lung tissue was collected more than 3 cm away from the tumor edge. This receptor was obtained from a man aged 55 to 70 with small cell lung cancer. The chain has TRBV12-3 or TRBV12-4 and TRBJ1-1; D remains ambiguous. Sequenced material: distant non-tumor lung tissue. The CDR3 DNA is TGTGCCAGCAGTTTTAACACTGAAGCTTTCTTT. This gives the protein CASSFNTEAFF.